This T cell receptor beta chain was recovered during a study of blood T cell repertoires in COVID-19. The overall study: The United States, Italy and Spain were the sources of the acute and convalescent COVID-19 samples. Sample material is recorded as cDNA or gDNA derived from T cells, B-cell-depleted T cells, or PBMCs.

Original methodology: Estimates of nucleated cell counts were drawn from the amplification of reference gene primers. Profiled with immunoSEQ multiplex PCR; TCRdb holds only in-frame clones, not every one. From that table come the V and J calls and clone size; the DNA was used to work out D and trimming. The repertoire has 35,000 to 50,000 clones, under 90% of them found once; the top ten carry less than 5%. The V gene end was trimmed by 7 bases and the J gene end by 2 bases; junction bases not matched to a gene: 9. CDR1 and CDR2 (germline): WSHSY, SAAADI. This CDR3 spans 15 amino acids. The sample consisted of peripheral blood. The sequence was collected from a woman aged 70-85 years with acute or convalescent COVID-19. The rearrangement links TRBV10-2 to TRBJ1-2; TRBD1 matches at 8 bases. DNA of the CDR3: TGCGCCAGCACACCAGGACAGGGACACAACTATGGCTACACCTTC. Residues: CASTPGQGHNYGYTF.